These 2 T cell receptor beta chains were all obtained from the same sample, sequenced in a study of T cell repertoires in cytomegalovirus infection. Using its own MiXCR run on the reads, TCRdb lists one record per CDR3 protein. There are around 110,000 distinct CDR3 sequences in the sample; about 9.4% occur only once, and approximately 31% lies in the top ten. Their recognized antigens are unknown. Sequences were obtained from PBMCs, sequenced either directly or after in vitro stimulation (not recorded which). These receptors all come from a human donor in good health (CMV status not recorded). Some clones in this sample may be carry-over from other donors' samples.

This clonotype has a count of ten or more. The V call is TRBV11-2, the J call TRBJ2-7, with TRBD2 identical over 7 bases. Unmatched junction bases numbered 13, after V lost 6 bases and J lost 2 bases. In germline, CDR1 is SGHAT, CDR2 FQNNGV. The CDR3 is made up of 16 amino acids. The CDR3 loop reads CASRWSRGEGPYEQYF. The CDR3, as DNA: TGTGCCAGCAGATGGAGTCGGGGGGAGGGCCCCTACGAGCAGTACTTC. Based on the CDR3 plus reference TRBV11-2 and TRBJ2-7, the full variable domain is EAGVAQSPRYKIIEKRQSVAFWCNPISGHATLYWYQQILGQGPKLLIQFQNNGVVDDSQLPKDRFSAERLKGVDSTLKIQPAKLEDSAVYLCASRWSRGEGPYEQYFGPGTRLTVT.

The rearrangement joins TRBV7-9 to TRBJ2-1; 13 bases are shared with TRBD2. Germline CDR1 and CDR2: SEHNR and FQNEAQ (reference sequence). With 4 bases clipped from V and 7 bases from J, the junction kept 7 bases outside the gene matches. This CDR3 region has 16 residues. CDR3 loop: CASSSRLAGGSNEQFF. In nucleotides, the CDR3 is TGTGCCAGCAGCTCTCGACTAGCGGGAGGTTCAAATGAGCAGTTCTTC.